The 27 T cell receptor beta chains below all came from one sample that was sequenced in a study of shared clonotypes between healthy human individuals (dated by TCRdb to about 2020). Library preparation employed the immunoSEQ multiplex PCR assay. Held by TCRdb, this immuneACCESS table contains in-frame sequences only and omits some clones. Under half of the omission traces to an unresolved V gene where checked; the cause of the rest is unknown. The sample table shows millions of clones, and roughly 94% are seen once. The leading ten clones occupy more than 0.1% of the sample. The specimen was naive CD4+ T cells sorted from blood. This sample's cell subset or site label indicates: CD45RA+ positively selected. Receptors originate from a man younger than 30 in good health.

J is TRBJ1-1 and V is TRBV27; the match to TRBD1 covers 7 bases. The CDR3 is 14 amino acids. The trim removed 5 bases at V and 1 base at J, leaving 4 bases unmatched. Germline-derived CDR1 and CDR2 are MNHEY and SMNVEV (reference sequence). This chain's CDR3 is CASSPGQTNTEAFF. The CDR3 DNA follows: TGTGCCAGCAGTCCGGGACAGACGAACACTGAAGCTTTCTTT.

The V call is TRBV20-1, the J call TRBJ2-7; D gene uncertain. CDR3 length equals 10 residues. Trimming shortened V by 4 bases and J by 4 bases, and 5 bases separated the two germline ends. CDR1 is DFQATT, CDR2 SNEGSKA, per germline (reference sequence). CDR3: CSANKYEQYF. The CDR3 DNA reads TGCAGTGCTAATAAATACGAGCAGTACTTC.

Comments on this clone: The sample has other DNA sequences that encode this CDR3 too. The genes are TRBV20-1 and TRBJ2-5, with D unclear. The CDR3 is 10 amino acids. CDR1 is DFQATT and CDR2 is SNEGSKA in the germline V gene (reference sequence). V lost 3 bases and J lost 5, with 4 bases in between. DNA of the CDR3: TGCAGTGCTAGGAGCGAGACCCAGTACTTC. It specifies CSARSETQYF.

The CDR3 nucleotides read TGTGCCAGTAGTAGCCGCGTCCAGGGGGCAATAGTGACCGGGGAGCTGTTTTTT. Translated, it gives CASSSRVQGAIVTGELFF. The chain couples TRBV19 to TRBJ2-2, with 8 bases lining up with TRBD1. This CDR3 is built from 18 residues. The V and J ends lost 4 bases and 5 bases, in that order; junction bases with no gene match: 15. Germline lookup yields CDR1 LNHDA and CDR2 SQIVND (reference sequence).

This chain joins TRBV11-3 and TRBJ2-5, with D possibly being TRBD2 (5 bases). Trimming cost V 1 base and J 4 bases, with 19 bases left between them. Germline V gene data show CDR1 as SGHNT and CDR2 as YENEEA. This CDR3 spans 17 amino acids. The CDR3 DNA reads TGTGCCAGCAGCTTAGTGTTGTCGGGGAGAGGAACAGAGACCCAGTACTTC. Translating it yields CASSLVLSGRGTETQYF.

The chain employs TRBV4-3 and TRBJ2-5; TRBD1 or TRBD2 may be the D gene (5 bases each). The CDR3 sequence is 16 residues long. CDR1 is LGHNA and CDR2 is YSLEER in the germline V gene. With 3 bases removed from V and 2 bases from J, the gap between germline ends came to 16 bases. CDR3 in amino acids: CASSHQFPGPQETQYF. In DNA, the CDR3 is TGCGCCAGCAGCCATCAATTTCCGGGGCCTCAAGAGACCCAGTACTTC.

The CDR3 region is CASSTRQGGNQPQHF. The DNA of the CDR3 is TGTGCCAGTAGTACAAGACAGGGAGGCAATCAGCCCCAGCATTTT. This rearrangement joins TRBV19 to TRBJ1-5; 7 nucleotides match TRBD1. This CDR3 has 15 residues. V dropped 4 bases and J dropped 2; count of bases not matched to a gene: 5. The germline V gene has CDR1 LNHDA and CDR2 SQIVND (reference sequence).

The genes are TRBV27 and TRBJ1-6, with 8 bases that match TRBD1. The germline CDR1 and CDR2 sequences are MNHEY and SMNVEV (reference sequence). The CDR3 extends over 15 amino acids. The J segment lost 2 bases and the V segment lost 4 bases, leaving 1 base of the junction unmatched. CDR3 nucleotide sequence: TGTGCCAGCAGTTCGGGACAGGCCTATAATTCACCCCTCCACTTT. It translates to CASSSGQAYNSPLHF.

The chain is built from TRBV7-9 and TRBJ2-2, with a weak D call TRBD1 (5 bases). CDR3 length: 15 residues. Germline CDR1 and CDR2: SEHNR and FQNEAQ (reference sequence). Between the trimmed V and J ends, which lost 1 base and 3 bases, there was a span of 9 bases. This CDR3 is CASSLGSGYTGELFF. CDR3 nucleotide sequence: TGTGCCAGCAGCTTAGGTTCAGGGTACACCGGGGAGCTGTTTTTT.

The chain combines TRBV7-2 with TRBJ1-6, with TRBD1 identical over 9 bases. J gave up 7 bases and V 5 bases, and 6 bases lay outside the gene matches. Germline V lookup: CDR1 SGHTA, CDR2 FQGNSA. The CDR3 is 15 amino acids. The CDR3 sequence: CASSTGQGANSPLHF. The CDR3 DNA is TGTGCCAGCAGCACGGGACAGGGTGCCAATTCACCCCTCCACTTT.

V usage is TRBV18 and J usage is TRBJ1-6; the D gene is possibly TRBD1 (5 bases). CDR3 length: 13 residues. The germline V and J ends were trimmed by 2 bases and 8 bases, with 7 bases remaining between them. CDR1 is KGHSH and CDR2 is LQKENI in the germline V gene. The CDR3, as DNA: TGTGCCAGCTCACCAATGACAGATTCACCCCTCCACTTT. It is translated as CASSPMTDSPLHF. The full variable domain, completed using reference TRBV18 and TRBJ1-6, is NAGVMQNPRHLVRRRGQEARLRCSPMKGHSHVYWYRQLPEEGLKFMVYLQKENIIDESGMPKERFSAEFPKEGPSILRIQQVVRGDSAAYFCASSPMTDSPLHFGNGTRLTVT.

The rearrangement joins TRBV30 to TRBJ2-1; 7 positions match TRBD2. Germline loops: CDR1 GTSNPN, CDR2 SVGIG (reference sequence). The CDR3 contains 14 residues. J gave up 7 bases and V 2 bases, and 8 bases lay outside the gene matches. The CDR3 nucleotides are TGTGCCTGGAGTAAGAAGCGGGACGAGAATGAGCAGTTCTTC. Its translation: CAWSKKRDENEQFF.

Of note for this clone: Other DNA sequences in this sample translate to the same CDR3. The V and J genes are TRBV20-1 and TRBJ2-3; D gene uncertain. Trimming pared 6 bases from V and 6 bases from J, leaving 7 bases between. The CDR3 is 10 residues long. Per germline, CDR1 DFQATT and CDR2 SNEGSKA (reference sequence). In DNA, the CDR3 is TGCAGTGCCGGGCCGGATACGCAGTATTTT. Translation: CSAGPDTQYF.

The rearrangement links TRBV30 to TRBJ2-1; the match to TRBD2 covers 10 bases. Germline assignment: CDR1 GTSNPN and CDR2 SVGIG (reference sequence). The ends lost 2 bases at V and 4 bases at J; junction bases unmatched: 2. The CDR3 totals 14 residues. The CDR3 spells CAWSRTSGYNEQFF. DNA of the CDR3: TGTGCCTGGAGTAGGACTAGCGGTTACAATGAGCAGTTCTTC.

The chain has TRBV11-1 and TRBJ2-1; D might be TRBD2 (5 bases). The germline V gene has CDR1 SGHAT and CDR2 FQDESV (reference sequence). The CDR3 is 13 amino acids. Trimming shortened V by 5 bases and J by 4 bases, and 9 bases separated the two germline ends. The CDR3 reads CASSPGGYNEQFF. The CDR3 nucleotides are TGTGCCAGCAGCCCCGGCGGGTACAATGAGCAGTTCTTC. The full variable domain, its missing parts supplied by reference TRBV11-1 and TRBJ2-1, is EAEVAQSPRYKITEKSQAVAFWCDPISGHATLYWYRQILGQGPELLVQFQDESVVDDSQLPKDRFSAERLKGVDSTLKIQPAELGDSAMYLCASSPGGYNEQFFGPGTRLTVL.

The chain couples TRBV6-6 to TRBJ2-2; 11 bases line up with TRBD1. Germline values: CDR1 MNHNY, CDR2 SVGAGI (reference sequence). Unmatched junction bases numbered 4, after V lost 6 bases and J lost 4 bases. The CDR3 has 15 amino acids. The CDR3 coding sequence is TGTGCCAGCAGCAGGACAGGGGGCGGCACCGGGGAGCTGTTTTTT. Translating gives CASSRTGGGTGELFF.

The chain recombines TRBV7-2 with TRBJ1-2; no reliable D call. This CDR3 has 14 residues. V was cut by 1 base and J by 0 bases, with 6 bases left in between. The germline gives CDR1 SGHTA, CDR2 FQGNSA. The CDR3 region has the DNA TGTGCCAGCAGCTTAGGCCTATCTAACTATGGCTACACCTTC. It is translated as CASSLGLSNYGYTF.

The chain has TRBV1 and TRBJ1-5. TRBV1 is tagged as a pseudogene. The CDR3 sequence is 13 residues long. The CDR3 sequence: CTSSQGDNQPQHF. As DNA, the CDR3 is TGCACCAGCAGCCAGGGAGATAATCAGCCCCAGCATTTT.

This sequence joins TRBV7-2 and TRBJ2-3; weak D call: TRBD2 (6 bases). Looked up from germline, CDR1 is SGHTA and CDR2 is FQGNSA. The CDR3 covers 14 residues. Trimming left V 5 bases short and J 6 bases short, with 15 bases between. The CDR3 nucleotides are TGTGCCAGCAGCCGGGGACTGCCTGGGGATACGCAGTATTTT. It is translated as CASSRGLPGDTQYF.

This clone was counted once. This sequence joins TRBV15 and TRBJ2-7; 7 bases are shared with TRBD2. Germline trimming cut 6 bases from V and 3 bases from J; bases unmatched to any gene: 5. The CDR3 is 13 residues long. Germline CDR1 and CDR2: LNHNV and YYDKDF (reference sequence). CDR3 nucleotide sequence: TGTGCCACCAGGGGTAGCGGGCTCTACGAGCAGTACTTC. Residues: CATRGSGLYEQYF. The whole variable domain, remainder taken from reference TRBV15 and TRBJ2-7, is DAMVIQNPRYQVTQFGKPVTLSCSQTLNHNVMYWYQQKSSQAPKLLFHYYDKDFNNEADTPDNFQSRRPNTSFCFLDIRSPGLGDTAMYLCATRGSGLYEQYFGPGTRLTVT.

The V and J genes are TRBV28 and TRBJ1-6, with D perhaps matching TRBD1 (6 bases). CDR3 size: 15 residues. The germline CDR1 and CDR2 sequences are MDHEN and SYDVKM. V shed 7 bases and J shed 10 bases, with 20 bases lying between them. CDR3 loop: CASINTDRIRSPLHF. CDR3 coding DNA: TGTGCCAGCATCAACACGGACAGAATTAGATCACCCCTCCACTTT.

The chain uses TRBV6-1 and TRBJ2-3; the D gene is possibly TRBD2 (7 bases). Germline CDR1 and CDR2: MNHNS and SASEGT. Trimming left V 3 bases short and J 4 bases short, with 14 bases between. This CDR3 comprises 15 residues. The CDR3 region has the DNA TGTGCCAGCAGTGACTGGGGGGGCCTTGCAGATACGCAGTATTTT. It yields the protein CASSDWGGLADTQYF.

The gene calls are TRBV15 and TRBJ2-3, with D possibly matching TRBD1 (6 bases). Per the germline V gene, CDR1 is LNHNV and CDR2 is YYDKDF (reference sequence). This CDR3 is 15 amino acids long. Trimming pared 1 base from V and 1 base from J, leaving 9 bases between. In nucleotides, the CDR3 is TGTGCCACCAGCAGAGCTCAGGGGCGCACAGATACGCAGTATTTT. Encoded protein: CATSRAQGRTDTQYF.

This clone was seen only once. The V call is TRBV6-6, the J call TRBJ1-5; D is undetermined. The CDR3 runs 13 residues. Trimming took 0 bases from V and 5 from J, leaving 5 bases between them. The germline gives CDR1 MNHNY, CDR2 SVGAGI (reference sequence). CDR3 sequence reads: CASSYSIDQPQHF. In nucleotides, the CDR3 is TGTGCCAGCAGTTACTCCATCGATCAGCCCCAGCATTTT.

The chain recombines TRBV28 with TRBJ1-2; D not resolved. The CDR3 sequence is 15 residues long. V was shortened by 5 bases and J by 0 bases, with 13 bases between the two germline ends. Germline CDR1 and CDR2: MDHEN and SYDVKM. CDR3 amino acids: CASSTHGEANYGYTF. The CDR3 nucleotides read TGTGCCAGCAGTACCCACGGAGAAGCTAACTATGGCTACACCTTC.

CDR3 coding DNA: TGTGCCAGCTCACTGGACAGGGACTCAGGGTCACCCCTCCACTTT. Protein product: CASSLDRDSGSPLHF. The V call is TRBV18, the J call TRBJ1-6; the match to TRBD1 covers 8 bases. This CDR3 contains 15 residues. V was clipped by 4 bases and J by 10 bases; unmatched bases: 9. Germline lookup yields CDR1 KGHSH and CDR2 LQKENI.

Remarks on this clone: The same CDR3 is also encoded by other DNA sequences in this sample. The CDR3 reads CASSLYNEQFF. CDR3 nucleotides: TGTGCCAGCAGTCTCTACAATGAGCAGTTCTTC. This chain links TRBV27 with TRBJ2-1; D is unresolved. Germline V lookup: CDR1 MNHEY, CDR2 SMNVEV (reference sequence). Trimming took 5 bases from V and 3 from J, leaving 2 bases between them. CDR3 length equals 11 residues.